This T cell receptor beta chain was captured in a study of identifying expanded T cells in peripheral blood. The study, taken as a whole, reports: Roughly two-week clone count variance significantly increased as total template count grew. About 1.2 clones differed between technical replicates, versus roughly 16 and 20 over time.

Collection occurred without any documented infections or immune events in donors. Germline V gene data show CDR1 as SGDLS and CDR2 as YYNGEE. The CDR3 is 16 amino acids. The V and J ends lost 4 bases and 8 bases respectively, with 24 bases between them. Worth noting for this clone: Its antigen is undetermined.

TCRdb's copy holds only in-frame clones and misses some; the assay was immunoSEQ multiplex PCR. The table has 130,000 or so clones, around 84% seen once. Specimen: blood. The chain recombines TRBV9 with TRBJ1-2; D not resolved. The sequence was obtained from a person between 18 and 70 years old in good health. CDR3 region: CASSPHGSPGVGGYTF. The DNA of the CDR3 is TGTGCCAGCAGCCCCCATGGATCCCCCGGGGTAGGAGGCTACACCTTC.